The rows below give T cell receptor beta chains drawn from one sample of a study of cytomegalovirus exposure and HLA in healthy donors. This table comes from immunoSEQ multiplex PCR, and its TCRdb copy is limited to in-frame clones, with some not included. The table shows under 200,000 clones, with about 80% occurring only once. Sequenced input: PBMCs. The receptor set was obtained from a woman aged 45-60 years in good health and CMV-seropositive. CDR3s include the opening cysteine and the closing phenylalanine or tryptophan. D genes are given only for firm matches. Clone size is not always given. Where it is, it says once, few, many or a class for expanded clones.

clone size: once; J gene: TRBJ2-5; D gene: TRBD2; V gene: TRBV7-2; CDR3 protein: CASSLGTSGGVTQYF
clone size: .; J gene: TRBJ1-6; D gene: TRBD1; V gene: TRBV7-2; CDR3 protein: CASSLGLVGQGSYNSPLHF
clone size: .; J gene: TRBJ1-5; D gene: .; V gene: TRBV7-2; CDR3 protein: CASSLALDSQPQHF
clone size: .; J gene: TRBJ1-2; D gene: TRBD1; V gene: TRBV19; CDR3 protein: CASSPRDRVLGYTF
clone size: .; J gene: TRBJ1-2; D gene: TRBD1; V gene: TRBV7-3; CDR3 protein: CASSSLATGDDYGYTF
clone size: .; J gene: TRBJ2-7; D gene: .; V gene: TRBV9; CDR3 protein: CASSVSQGSEQYF
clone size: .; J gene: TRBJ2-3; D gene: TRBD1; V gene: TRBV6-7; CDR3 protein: CARERQGMDTQYF
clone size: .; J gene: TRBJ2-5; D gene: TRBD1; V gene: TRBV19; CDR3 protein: CASSSLSTGGGGTQYF
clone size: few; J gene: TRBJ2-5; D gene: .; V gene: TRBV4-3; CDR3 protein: CASSQVRGGQETQYF
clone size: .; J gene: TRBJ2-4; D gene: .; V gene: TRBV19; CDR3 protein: CASHSGTRGNIQYF
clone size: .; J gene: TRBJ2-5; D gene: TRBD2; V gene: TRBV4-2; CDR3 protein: CASTNSGGDNQETQYF
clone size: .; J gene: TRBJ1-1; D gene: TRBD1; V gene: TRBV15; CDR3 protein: CATSRRTGALDTEAFF
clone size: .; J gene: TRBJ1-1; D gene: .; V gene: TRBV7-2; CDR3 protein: CASSFISYTEAFF
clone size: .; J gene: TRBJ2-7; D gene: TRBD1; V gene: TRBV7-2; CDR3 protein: CASSLDPQGRYEQYF